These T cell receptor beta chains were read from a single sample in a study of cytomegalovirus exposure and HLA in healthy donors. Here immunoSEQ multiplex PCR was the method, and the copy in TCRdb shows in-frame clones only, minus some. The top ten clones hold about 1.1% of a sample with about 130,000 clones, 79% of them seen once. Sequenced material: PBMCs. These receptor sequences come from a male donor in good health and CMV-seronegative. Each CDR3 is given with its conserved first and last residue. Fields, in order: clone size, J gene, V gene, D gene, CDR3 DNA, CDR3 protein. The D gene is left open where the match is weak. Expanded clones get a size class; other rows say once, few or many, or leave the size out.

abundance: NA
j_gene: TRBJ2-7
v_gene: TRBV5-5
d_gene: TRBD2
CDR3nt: TGTGCCAGCAGCATTGGACTAGCGGGGCCCAGGGAGCAGTACTTC
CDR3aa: CASSIGLAGPREQYF

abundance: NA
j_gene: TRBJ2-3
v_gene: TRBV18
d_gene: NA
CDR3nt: TGTGCCAGCTCAGGGGGGACAGATACGCAGTATTTT
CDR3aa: CASSGGTDTQYF

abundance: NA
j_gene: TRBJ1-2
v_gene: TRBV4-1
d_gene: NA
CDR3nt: TGCGCCAGCAGCCCCGTTCCCGACAGCTTCTATGGCTACACCTTC
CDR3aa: CASSPVPDSFYGYTF

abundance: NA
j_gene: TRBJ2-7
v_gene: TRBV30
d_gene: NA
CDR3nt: TGTGCCTGGACATTAGTTAGCTCCTACGAGCAGTACTTC
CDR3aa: CAWTLVSSYEQYF

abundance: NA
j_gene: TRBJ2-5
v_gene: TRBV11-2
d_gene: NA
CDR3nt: TGTGCCAGCAGCTATACAGGGAACCAAGAGACCCAGTACTTC
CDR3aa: CASSYTGNQETQYF

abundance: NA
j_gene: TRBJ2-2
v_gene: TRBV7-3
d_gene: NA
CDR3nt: TGTGCCAGCAGCTCCGGGACTTACACCGGGGAGCTGTTTTTT
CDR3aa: CASSSGTYTGELFF

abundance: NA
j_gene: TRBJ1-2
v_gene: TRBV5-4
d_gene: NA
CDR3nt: TGTGCCAGCAGCCAAAGCACGACAACAGGGATTAGAGATGGCTACACCTTC
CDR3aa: CASSQSTTTGIRDGYTF

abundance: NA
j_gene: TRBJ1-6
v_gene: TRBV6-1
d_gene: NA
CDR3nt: TGTGCCGCAACACCAACGGGGGAAGCTTCACCCCTCCACTTT
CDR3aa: CAATPTGEASPLHF

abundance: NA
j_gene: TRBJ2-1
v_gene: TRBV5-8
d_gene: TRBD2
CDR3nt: TGTGCCAGCAGCGCCCCCCGCGGGGGGATCAATGAGCAGTTCTTC
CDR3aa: CASSAPRGGINEQFF

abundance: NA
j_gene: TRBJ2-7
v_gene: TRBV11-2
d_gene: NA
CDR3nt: TGTGCCAGCAGCTTAGGGGGGCCGGGCGAGCAGTACTTC
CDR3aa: CASSLGGPGEQYF

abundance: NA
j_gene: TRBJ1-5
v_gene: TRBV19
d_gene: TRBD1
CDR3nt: TGTGCCAGTAGTCAGTGGACAGGGGGCGCGATTAAGCCCCAGCATTTT
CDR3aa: CASSQWTGGAIKPQHF

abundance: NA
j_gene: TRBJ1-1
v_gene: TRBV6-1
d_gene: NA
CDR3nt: TGTGCCAGCAGTCCACCTGAAACCGGGGGCACTGAAGCTTTCTTT
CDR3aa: CASSPPETGGTEAFF

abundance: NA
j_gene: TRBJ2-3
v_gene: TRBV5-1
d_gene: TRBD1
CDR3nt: TGCGCCAGCACCCCGGGACAGGACACAGATACGCAGTATTTT
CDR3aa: CASTPGQDTDTQYF

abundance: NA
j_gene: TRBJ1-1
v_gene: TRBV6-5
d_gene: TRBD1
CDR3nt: TGTGCCAGCAATCTGTACAGGGGAGCCAACACTGAAGCTTTCTTT
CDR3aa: CASNLYRGANTEAFF

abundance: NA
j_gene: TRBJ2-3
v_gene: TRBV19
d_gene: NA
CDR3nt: TGTGCCAGTAGTATCTGGGGAAGGGGGAAGTCAGATACGCAGTATTTT
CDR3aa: CASSIWGRGKSDTQYF

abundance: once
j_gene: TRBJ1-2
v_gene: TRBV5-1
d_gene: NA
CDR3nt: TGCGCCAGCAGCTTGTTAGGAGCCCTCTATGGCTACACCTTC
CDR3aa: CASSLLGALYGYTF

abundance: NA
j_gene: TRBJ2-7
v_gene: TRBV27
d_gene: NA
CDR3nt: TGTGCCAGCAGTTTAGATCGGGAGAGCTACGAGCAGTACTTC
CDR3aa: CASSLDRESYEQYF

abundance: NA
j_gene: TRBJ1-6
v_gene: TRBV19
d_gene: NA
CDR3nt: TGTGCCAGTAGTATTGTGGCAGGGAGGGGATCACCCCTCCACTTT
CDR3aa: CASSIVAGRGSPLHF

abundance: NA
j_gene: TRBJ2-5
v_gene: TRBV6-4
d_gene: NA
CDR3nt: TGTGCCAGAGAGGAGGGGAGAGGGGAGACCCAGTACTTC
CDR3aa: CAREEGRGETQYF

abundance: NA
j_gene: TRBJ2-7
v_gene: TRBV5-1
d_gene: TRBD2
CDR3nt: TGCGCCAGCAGCCCAGCGGGGGGGCGTTCCTACGAGCAGTACTTC
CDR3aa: CASSPAGGRSYEQYF

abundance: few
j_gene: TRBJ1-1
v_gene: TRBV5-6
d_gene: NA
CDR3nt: TGTGCCAGCACCCTGGGGGGAATATTCACTGAAGCTTTCTTT
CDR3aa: CASTLGGIFTEAFF

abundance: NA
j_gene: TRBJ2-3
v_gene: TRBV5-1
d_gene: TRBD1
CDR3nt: TGCGCCAGCAGCAAGGGACAGGGAATCACAGATACGCAGTATTTT
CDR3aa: CASSKGQGITDTQYF

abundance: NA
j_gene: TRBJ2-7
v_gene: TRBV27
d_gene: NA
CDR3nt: TGTGCCAGCAGTTTTGTACAGGCAGCCCACGAGCAGTACTTC
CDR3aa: CASSFVQAAHEQYF

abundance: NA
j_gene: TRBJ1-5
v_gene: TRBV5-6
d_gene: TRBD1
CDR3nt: TGTGCCAGCAGCTTGGCCGGGACAGGGGGTTTGCAGCCCCAGCATTTT
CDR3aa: CASSLAGTGGLQPQHF

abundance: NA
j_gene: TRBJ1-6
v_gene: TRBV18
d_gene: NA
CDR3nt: TGTGCCAGCTCACCACGGCAGGGACTTTCACCCCTCCACTTT
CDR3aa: CASSPRQGLSPLHF

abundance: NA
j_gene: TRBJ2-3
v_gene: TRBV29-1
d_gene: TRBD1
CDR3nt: TGCAGCGTTGTGGTGACAGGGCGACGGACAGATACGCAGTATTTT
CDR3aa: CSVVVTGRRTDTQYF

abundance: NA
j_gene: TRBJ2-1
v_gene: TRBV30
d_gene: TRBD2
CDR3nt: TGTGCCTGGAGGAAGCGGGGGGACTCCTACAATGAGCAGTTCTTC
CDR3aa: CAWRKRGDSYNEQFF

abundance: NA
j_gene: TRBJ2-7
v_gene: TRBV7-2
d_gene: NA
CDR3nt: TGTGCCAGCAGCGTCTCGAGGGCTTACGAGCAGTACTTC
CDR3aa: CASSVSRAYEQYF

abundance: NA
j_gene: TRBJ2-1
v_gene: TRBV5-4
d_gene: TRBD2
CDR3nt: TGTGCCAGCAGCCAAGCGGGGACCTCATACAATGAGCAGTTCTTC
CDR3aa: CASSQAGTSYNEQFF

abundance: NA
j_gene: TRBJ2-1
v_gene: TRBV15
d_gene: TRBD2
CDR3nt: TGTGCCACCAGCAGTCCTCCTAGCGGTTACAATGAGCAGTTCTTC
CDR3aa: CATSSPPSGYNEQFF

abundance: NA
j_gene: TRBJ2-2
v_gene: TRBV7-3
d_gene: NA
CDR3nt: TGTGCCAGCAGCTTAAGCGGGTACCACACCGGGGAGCTGTTTTTT
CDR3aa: CASSLSGYHTGELFF

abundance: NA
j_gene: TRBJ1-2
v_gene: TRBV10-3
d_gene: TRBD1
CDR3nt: TGTGCCATCAGTGATGACAGGGGGCTAGGCTACACCTTC
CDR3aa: CAISDDRGLGYTF

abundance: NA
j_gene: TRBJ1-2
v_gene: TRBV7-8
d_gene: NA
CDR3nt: TGTGCCAGCAGCCCCCACGAGGCCTTGTATGGCTACACCTTC
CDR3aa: CASSPHEALYGYTF

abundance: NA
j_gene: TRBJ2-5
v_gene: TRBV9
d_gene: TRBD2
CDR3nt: TGTGCCAGCAGCGTTGGAACGGGGGGGCCAGAGACCCAGTACTTC
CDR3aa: CASSVGTGGPETQYF

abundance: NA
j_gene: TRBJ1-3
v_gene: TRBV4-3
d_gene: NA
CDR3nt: TGCGCCAGCAGCCAAGATCGCGGAAGCTCTGGAAACACCATATATTTT
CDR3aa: CASSQDRGSSGNTIYF

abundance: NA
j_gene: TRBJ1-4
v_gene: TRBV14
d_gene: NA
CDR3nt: TGTGCCATCCTAGCCCTCTTCGGGGCAACTAATGAAAAACTGTTTTTT
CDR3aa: CAILALFGATNEKLFF

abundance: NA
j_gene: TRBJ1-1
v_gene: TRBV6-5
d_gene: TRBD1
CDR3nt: TGTGCCAGCAGTTACAGGGGGCACACTGAAGCTTTCTTT
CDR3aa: CASSYRGHTEAFF

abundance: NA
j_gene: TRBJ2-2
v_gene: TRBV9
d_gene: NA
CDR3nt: TGTGCCAGCAGCGTAGTCGGGGCGAACACCGGGGAGCTGTTTTTT
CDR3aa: CASSVVGANTGELFF

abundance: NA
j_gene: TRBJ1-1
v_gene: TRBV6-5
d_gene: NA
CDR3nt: TGTGCCAGCAGAGACACCGGAGGGGTAGAAGCTTTCTTT
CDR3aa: CASRDTGGVEAFF

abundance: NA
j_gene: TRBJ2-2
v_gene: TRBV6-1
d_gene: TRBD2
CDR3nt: TGTGCCAGCACTAGCGGGATGAAGACCGGGGAGCTGTTTTTT
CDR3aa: CASTSGMKTGELFF

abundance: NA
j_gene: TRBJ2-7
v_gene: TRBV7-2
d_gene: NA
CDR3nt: TGTGCCAGCAGCGGCCCGGGCTACGAGCAGTACTTC
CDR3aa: CASSGPGYEQYF

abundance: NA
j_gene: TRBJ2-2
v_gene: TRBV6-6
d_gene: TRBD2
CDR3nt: TGTGCCAGCAGTGCCGGGTCGGGAGGGCTGTTTTTT
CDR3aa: CASSAGSGGLFF

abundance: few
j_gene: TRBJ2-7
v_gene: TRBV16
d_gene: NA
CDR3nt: TGTGCCAGCAGCCAATTGACAGGACTCTCCTACGAGCAGTACTTC
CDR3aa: CASSQLTGLSYEQYF

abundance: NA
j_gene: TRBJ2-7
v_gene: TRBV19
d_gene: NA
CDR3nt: TGTGCCAGTAGCCGTAGGGGCGTCACCTACGAGCAGTACTTC
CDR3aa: CASSRRGVTYEQYF

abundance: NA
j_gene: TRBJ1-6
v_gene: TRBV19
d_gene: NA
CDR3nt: TGTGCCAGTAGTATTTTGGAGTCCCTACGGTCACCCCTCCACTTT
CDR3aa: CASSILESLRSPLHF

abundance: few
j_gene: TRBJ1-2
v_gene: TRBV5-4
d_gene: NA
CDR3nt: TGTGCCAGCAGCCTGGCGGGGGGAAACCTCGCCTATGGCTACACCTTC
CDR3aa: CASSLAGGNLAYGYTF

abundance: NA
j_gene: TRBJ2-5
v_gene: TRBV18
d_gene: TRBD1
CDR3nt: TGTGCCAGCTCACACGGACAGGTCGGCCAAGAGACCCAGTACTTC
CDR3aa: CASSHGQVGQETQYF

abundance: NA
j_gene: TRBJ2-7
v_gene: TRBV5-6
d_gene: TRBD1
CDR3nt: TGTGCCAGCAGCTTGGATTGGGACAGGGGAGCCTACGAGCAGTACTTC
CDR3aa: CASSLDWDRGAYEQYF

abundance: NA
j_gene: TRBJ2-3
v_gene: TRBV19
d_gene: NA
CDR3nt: TGTGCCAGTAGTGGGGGGAGGAGTGCAGATACGCAGTATTTT
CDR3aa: CASSGGRSADTQYF

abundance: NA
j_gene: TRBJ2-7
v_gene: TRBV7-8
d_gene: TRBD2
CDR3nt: TGTGCCAGCAGCCTAACGGGGGGAGGCGGCTACGAGCAGTACTTC
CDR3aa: CASSLTGGGGYEQYF

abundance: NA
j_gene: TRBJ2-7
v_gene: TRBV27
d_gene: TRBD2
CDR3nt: TGTGCCAGCAGTTTTTTACGGGGGGACTCCTACGAGCAGTACTTC
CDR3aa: CASSFLRGDSYEQYF

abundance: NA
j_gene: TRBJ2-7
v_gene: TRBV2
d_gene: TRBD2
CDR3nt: TGTGCCAGCAGGAGGGAGACTAGCGGGTTTCACGAGCAGTACTTC
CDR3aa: CASRRETSGFHEQYF

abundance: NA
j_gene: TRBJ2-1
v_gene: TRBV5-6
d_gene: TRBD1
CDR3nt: TGTGCCAGCAGCCTCGGACAGGGTGTGTGGGGATATGAGCAGTTCTTC
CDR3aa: CASSLGQGVWGYEQFF

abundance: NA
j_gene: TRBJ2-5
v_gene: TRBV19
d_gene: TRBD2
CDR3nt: TGTGCCTCCACCGGGACTACAGCCTACACATCCCAAGAGACCCAGTACTTC
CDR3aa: CASTGTTAYTSQETQYF

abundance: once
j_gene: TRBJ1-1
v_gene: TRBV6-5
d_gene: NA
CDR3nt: TGTGCCAGCAGAACGATGAGTACTATGAACACTGAAGCTTTCTTT
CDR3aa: CASRTMSTMNTEAFF

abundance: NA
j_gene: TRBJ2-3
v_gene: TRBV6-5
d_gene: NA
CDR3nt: TGTGCCATCAAGGACATTCGCACAGATACGCAGTATTTT
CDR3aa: CAIKDIRTDTQYF

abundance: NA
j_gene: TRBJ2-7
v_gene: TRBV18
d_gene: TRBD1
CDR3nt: TGTGCCAGCTCTCTCGACAGGGGGGCCTACGAGCAGTACTTC
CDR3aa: CASSLDRGAYEQYF